This TCR beta chain was recorded in a study of tumor and adjacent non-tumor tissue in lung cancer. Three rounds of nested PCR, following a modified ARM-PCR protocol, produced the TCRbeta library. TCRdb redid the calling of the multiplex PCR reads with MiXCR, one entry per CDR3 protein. The table records about 110,000 distinct CDR3 sequences, roughly 80% of them present only once. Notes on this clonotype: The CDR3 ends on some other residue instead of the conserved phenylalanine or tryptophan, so this is likely a read error. The DNA is left out, because the CDR3 cannot be placed on it with certainty; the CDR3 is given as TCRdb lists it.

From its first to its last residue, the CDR3 has 17 amino acids. Germline lookup yields CDR1 SGHNT and CDR2 YENEEA. No cell sorting was done before RNA was extracted from the tissue. The sample taken for sequencing was lung tumor tissue. The receptor's source is a woman aged 60-70 years with non-small cell lung cancer. V gene TRBV11-3 combines with J gene TRBJ2-1; the table names TRBD2, a call not compared with the DNA. The CDR3 sequence is CASSLELTSGSYNEQSL.